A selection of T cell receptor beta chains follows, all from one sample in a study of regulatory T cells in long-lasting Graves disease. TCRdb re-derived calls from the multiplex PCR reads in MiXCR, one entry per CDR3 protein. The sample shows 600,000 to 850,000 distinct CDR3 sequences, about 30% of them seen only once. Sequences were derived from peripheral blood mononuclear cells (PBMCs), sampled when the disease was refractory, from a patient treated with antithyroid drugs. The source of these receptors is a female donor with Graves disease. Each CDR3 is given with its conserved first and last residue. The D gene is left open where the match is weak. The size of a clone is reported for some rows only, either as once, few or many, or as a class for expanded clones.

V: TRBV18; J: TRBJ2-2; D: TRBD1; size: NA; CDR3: CASSPDRAKTGELFF; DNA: TGTGCCAGCTCACCGGACAGGGCGAAGACCGGGGAGCTGTTTTTT
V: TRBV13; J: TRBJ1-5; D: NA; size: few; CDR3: CASSYRQDQPQHF; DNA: TGTGCCAGCAGCTACCGACAAGATCAGCCCCAGCATTTT
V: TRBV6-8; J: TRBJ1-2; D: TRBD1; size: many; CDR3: CASSYSIRLGDRMDGYTF; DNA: TGTGCCAGCAGTTACTCGATACGCCTCGGGGACAGGATGGATGGCTACACCTTC
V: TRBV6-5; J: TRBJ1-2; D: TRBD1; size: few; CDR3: CAGSYDRDYGYTF; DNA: TGTGCCGGCAGTTACGACAGGGACTATGGCTACACCTTC
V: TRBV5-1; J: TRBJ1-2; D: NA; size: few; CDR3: CASSVTGTYGYTF; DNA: TGCGCCAGCAGTGTAACAGGTACCTATGGCTACACCTTC
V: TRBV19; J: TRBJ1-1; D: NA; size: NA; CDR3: CASSAATRWNTEAFF; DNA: TGTGCCAGTAGTGCTGCCACCAGGTGGAACACTGAAGCTTTCTTT
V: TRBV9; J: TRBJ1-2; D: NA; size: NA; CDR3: CASSVGGPGNYGYTF; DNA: TGTGCCAGCAGCGTAGGTGGCCCGGGTAACTATGGCTACACCTTC
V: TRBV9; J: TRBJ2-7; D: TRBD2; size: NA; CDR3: CASSPRTTSATEQYF; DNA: TGTGCCAGCAGCCCCCGCACGACTAGCGCCACCGAGCAGTACTTC
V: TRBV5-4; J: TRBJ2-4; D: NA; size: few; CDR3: CASTPHRGDRDIQYF; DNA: TGTGCCAGCACTCCCCACCGAGGGGATCGGGACATTCAGTACTTC
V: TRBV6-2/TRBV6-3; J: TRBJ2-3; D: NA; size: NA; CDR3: CASSPGGIGSTDTQYF; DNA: TGTGCCAGCAGCCCTGGGGGTATTGGGAGCACAGATACGCAGTATTTT
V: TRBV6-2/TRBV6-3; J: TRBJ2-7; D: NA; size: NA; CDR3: CASSYSMPRVSYEQYF; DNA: TGTGCCAGCAGTTACTCGATGCCTAGAGTGTCCTACGAGCAGTACTTC
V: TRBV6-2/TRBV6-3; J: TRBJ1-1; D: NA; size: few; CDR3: CASSYKVWAIEAFF; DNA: TGTGCCAGCAGTTACAAGGTCTGGGCGATTGAAGCTTTCTTT
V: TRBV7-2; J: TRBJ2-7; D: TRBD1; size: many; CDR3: CASSLEQGVGEQYF; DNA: TGTGCCAGCAGCTTAGAACAGGGGGTAGGTGAGCAGTACTTC
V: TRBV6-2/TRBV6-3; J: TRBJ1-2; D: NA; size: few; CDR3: CACWTDDYTF; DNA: TGTGCCTGCTGGACCGATGACTACACCTTC
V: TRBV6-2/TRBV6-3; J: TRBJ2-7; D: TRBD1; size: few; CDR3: CASSEGLAGTGVSYEQYF; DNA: TGTGCCAGCAGTGAGGGGTTAGCAGGGACAGGGGTTTCCTACGAGCAGTACTTC
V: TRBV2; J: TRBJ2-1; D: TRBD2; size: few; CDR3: CASSSSGSLGGEQFF; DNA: TGTGCCAGCAGCTCCAGCGGGAGTTTAGGGGGTGAGCAGTTCTTC
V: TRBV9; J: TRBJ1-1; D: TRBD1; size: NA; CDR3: CASSTSPDRGTEAFF; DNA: TGTGCCAGCAGCACCTCACCGGACAGGGGGACTGAAGCTTTCTTT
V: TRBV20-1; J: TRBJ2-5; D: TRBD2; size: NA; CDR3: CSAGESSGIKETQYF; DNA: TGCAGTGCCGGGGAAAGTAGCGGGATAAAGGAGACCCAGTACTTC
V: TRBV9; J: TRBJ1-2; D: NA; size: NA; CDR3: CASSVGGTGDYGYTF; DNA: TGTGCCAGCAGCGTAGGGGGGACTGGGGACTATGGCTACACCTTC
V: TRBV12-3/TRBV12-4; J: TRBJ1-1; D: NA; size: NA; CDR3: CASSLGLGFDTEAFF; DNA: TGTGCCAGCAGTTTAGGGCTGGGTTTTGACACTGAAGCTTTCTTT
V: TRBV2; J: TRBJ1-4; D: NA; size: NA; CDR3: CASTGASEKLFF; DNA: TGTGCCAGCACGGGGGCGAGTGAAAAACTGTTTTTT
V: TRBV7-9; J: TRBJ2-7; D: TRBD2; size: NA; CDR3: CASSVSGSLYEQYF; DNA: TGTGCCAGCAGCGTTAGCGGGAGTCTCTACGAGCAGTACTTC
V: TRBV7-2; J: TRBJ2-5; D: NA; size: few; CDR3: CASTWGSGQETQYF; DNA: TGTGCCTCCACCTGGGGGAGCGGCCAAGAGACCCAGTACTTC
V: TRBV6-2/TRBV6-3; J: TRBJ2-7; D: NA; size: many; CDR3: CASRLAIEQYF; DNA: TGTGCCAGCAGATTAGCGATCGAGCAGTACTTC
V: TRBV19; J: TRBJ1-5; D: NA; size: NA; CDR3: CASSTPGSLNQPQHF; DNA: TGTGCCAGTAGTACCCCCGGGAGCTTAAATCAGCCCCAGCATTTT
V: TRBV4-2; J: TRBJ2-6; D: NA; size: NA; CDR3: CASSQESFALLSGANVLTF; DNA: TGTGCCAGCAGCCAAGAATCGTTTGCGTTGCTCTCTGGGGCCAACGTCCTGACTTTC
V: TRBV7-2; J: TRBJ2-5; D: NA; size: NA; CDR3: CASTLVGAWETQYF; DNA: TGTGCCAGCACCTTAGTGGGGGCCTGGGAGACCCAGTACTTC
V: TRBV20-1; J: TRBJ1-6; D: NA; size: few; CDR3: CSARPRIGSSYNSPLHF; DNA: TGCAGTGCTAGACCTAGGATTGGGAGCTCCTATAATTCACCCCTCCACTTT
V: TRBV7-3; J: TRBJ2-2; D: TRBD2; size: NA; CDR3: CASSSRVKTSGRGDTGELFF; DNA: TGTGCCAGCAGCAGTCGAGTGAAAACTAGCGGGAGAGGGGACACCGGGGAGCTGTTTTTT
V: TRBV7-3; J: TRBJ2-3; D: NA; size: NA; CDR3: CASSLIGGGTDTQYF; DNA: TGTGCCAGCAGCTTAATAGGCGGGGGCACAGATACGCAGTATTTT
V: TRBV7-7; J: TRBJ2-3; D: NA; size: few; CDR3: CASSLGAQDTQYF; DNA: TGTGCCAGCAGCTTAGGGGCCCAAGATACGCAGTATTTT
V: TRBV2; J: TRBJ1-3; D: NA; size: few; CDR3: CASKQGHSGNTIYF; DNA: TGTGCCAGCAAACAGGGACACTCTGGAAACACCATATATTTT
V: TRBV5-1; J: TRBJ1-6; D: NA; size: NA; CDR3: CASSPKTDRNSPLHF; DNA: TGCGCCAGCAGCCCGAAGACAGATAGGAATTCACCCCTCCACTTT
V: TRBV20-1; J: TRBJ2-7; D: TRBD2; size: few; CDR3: CSAGAGRGLYEQYF; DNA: TGCAGTGCAGGGGCCGGGAGGGGACTCTACGAGCAGTACTTC
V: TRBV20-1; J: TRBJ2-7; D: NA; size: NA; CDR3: CSADRGDEQYF; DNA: TGCAGTGCTGATAGGGGGGACGAGCAGTACTTC
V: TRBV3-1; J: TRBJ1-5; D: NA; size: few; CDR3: CASSQDRSQPQHF; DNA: TGTGCCAGCAGCCAAGATAGGAGTCAGCCCCAGCATTTT
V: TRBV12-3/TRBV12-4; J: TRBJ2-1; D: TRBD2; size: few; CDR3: CASSFGLAFSYNEQFF; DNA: TGTGCCAGCAGTTTTGGACTAGCGTTCTCCTACAATGAGCAGTTCTTC
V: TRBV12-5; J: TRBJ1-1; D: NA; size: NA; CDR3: CASGTGFTEAFF; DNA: TGTGCTAGTGGGACAGGTTTCACTGAAGCTTTCTTT
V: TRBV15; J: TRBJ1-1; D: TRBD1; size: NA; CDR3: CATSWTGAPSTEAFF; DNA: TGTGCCACCAGCTGGACAGGGGCCCCGAGCACTGAAGCTTTCTTT
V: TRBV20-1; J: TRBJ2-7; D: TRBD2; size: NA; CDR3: CSAKHVGTSGIYEQYF; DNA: TGCAGTGCTAAGCATGTAGGGACTAGCGGGATCTACGAGCAGTACTTC
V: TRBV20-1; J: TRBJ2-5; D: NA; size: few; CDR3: CSAPVRPAETQYF; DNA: TGCAGTGCTCCAGTACGACCCGCGGAGACCCAGTACTTC
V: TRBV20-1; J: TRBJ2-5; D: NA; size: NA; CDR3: CSAPRRKGGLVETQYF; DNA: TGCAGTGCTCCGAGGCGGAAGGGAGGATTGGTAGAGACCCAGTACTTC
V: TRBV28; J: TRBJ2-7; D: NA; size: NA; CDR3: CASRPARGGEQYF; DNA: TGTGCCAGCCGCCCAGCCAGGGGAGGGGAGCAGTACTTC
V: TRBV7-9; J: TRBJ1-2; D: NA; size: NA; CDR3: CASSPSLANYGYTF; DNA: TGTGCCAGCAGCCCCTCACTAGCTAACTATGGCTACACCTTC